The 9 T cell receptor beta chains below come from one sample, sequenced in a study of identical twins. TCRdb passed the 5' RACE reads through MiXCR, listing each CDR3 protein once. Among under 500,000 distinct CDR3 sequences listed, around 15% were seen once. These data also featured in a second study, about yellow fever vaccine responses in identical twins.

What was sequenced was CD4+ T cells sorted from blood. These receptor sequences come from a woman between 18 and 30 years old in good health.

The J gene is TRBJ2-3, the V gene TRBV7-9, with unresolved D. The germline V gene has CDR1 SEHNR and CDR2 FQNEAQ (reference sequence). The ends were cut back, 2 bases at V and 6 bases at J, with 21 bases in the middle. The CDR3 sequence is 17 residues long. Here the CDR3 DNA reads TGTGCCAGCAGCTTACCTCGCGGCCAGCCGGACGCGGATACGCAGTATTTT. Translation: CASSLPRGQPDADTQYF.

This clonotype came up a few times. This chain connects TRBV20-1 to TRBJ2-1; 12 bases match TRBD2. The CDR3 contains 16 residues. Germline values: CDR1 DFQATT, CDR2 SNEGSKA (reference sequence). The trim removed 2 bases at V and 5 bases at J, leaving 7 bases unmatched. The CDR3 reads CSARPSGRAIHNEQFF. CDR3 coding DNA: TGCAGTGCTAGACCTAGCGGGAGGGCCATCCACAATGAGCAGTTCTTC.

The sample holds a few counts of this clonotype. The chain has TRBV6-5 and TRBJ1-6, with a tentative D call TRBD1 (5 bases). Trimming cost V 2 bases and J 0 bases, with 8 bases left between them. The CDR3 is 16 amino acids. Germline V gene sequence: CDR1 MNHEY, CDR2 SVGAGI. The CDR3 DNA reads as TGTGCCAGCAGTTACGAGGGGTCCTCCTATAATTCACCCCTCCACTTT. Translating it yields CASSYEGSSYNSPLHF.

This clonotype was detected many times. This chain connects TRBV5-6 to TRBJ2-1; the match to TRBD2 covers 9 bases. Germline loops: CDR1 SGHDT, CDR2 YYEEEE. This CDR3 spans 17 amino acids. V trimming: 1 base; J trimming: 6 bases; junction bases outside the gene matches: 11. CDR3 in amino acids: CASSLSTSGALLNEQFF. The CDR3 DNA follows: TGTGCCAGCAGCTTGTCGACTAGCGGAGCCCTACTCAATGAGCAGTTCTTC.

This clonotype was recorded a few times. The genes are TRBV7-3 and TRBJ2-2; 7 bases are a match to TRBD1. This CDR3 is built from 15 residues. V dropped 5 bases and J dropped 4; count of bases not matched to a gene: 7. In germline, CDR1 is SGHTA, CDR2 FQGTGA. CDR3 sequence: CASSPGGFGTGELFF. CDR3 in DNA: TGTGCCAGCAGCCCAGGGGGTTTTGGCACCGGGGAGCTGTTTTTT.

CDR3 in amino acids: CSATRPGRSNEQFF. DNA for the CDR3: TGCAGTGCTACCCGTCCCGGACGGAGCAATGAGCAGTTCTTC. The V and J genes are TRBV20-1 and TRBJ2-1; no reliable D call. Trimming removed 4 bases at V and 6 bases at J, with 16 bases between. The CDR3 runs 14 residues. Germline V gene sequence: CDR1 DFQATT, CDR2 SNEGSKA (reference sequence).

This clonotype was detected only once. The rearrangement uses TRBV6-6 and TRBJ2-7; a weak D match, TRBD1 (6 bases). This CDR3 is 13 amino acids long. From germline, CDR1 is MNHNY and CDR2 SVGAGI (reference sequence). Trimming took 10 bases from V and 0 from J, leaving 13 bases between them. Here the CDR3 reads CATSRDNSYEQYF. The CDR3 nucleotides are TGTGCCACGTCTCGGGACAACTCCTACGAGCAGTACTTC.

The chain employs TRBV7-8 and TRBJ2-7; the match to TRBD1 covers 11 bases. In germline, CDR1 is SGHVS, CDR2 FQNEAQ. The J segment lost 9 bases and the V segment lost 4 bases, leaving 14 bases of the junction unmatched. This CDR3 is 16 amino acids long. The DNA of the CDR3 is TGTGCCAGCAGCTCACTCCTCGGGACAGGGGGGTTTCGGCAGTACTTC. This sequence encodes CASSSLLGTGGFRQYF.

This clonotype occurred a few times. The chain carries TRBV29-1 and TRBJ1-1; the D is unclear. Germline V gene sequence: CDR1 SQVTM, CDR2 ANQGSEA. This CDR3 comprises 11 residues. The germline V and J ends were trimmed by 6 bases and 1 base, with 6 bases remaining between them. As DNA, the CDR3 is TGCAGCGTAACTCCGAACACTGAAGCTTTCTTT. This gives the protein CSVTPNTEAFF.